Following are 28 T cell receptor beta chains from one sample sequenced in a study of OX40 agonist ivuxolimab in advanced cancers. Generated by immunoSEQ multiplex PCR, the TCRdb table keeps only in-frame clones and is missing some. The sample contains some 80,000 clones, nearly 90% of which appear only once. The source material was CD4+ or CD8+ T cells sorted from blood, sampled in a trial of the OX40 agonist ivuxolimab. These receptors were obtained from an adult with an advanced solid tumor such as melanoma, head and neck, liver or kidney cancer.

This chain uses TRBV6-6 with TRBJ1-1; D perhaps matches TRBD1 (5 bases). Trimming shortened V by 6 bases and J by 0 bases, and 14 bases separated the two germline ends. Germline assignment: CDR1 MNHNY and CDR2 SVGAGI (reference sequence). The CDR3 sequence is 15 residues long. The CDR3 sequence is CASSRSGGMNTEAFF. CDR3 DNA: TGTGCCAGCAGCCGGTCGGGGGGAATGAACACTGAAGCTTTCTTT.

The chain links TRBV11-2 to TRBJ2-7; 7 nucleotides match TRBD1. CDR3 length: 16 residues. Losses at the gene ends were 5 bases for V and 2 bases for J; bases not matched to a gene: 12. The germline gives CDR1 SGHAT, CDR2 FQNNGV. CDR3 coding DNA: TGTGCCAGCAGCGCCCATCCAGCCGGGACAGCCTACGAGCAGTACTTC. This sequence encodes CASSAHPAGTAYEQYF.

This clone has only one observation. The V gene is TRBV28, the J gene TRBJ2-1; no clear D. The CDR3 runs 13 residues. Trimming left V 5 bases short and J 6 bases short, with 11 bases between. The germline V gene encodes CDR1 MDHEN and CDR2 SYDVKM. In DNA form, the CDR3 reads TGTGCCAGCAGTCCCCTAAGAACCAATGAGCAGTTCTTC. It encodes CASSPLRTNEQFF.

The rearrangement joins TRBV6-6 to TRBJ2-7, with D hard to call. V lost 6 bases and J 2 bases, leaving 11 bases between the germline ends. Germline CDR1 MNHNY, CDR2 SVGAGI (reference sequence). CDR3 size: 13 residues. The CDR3 region is CASRDPTAYEQYF. CDR3 sequence (DNA): TGTGCCAGCAGGGACCCAACGGCCTACGAGCAGTACTTC.

This clone appeared once. The chain uses TRBV5-4 and TRBJ2-5; maybe TRBD1 (7 bases). CDR1 SGHNT and CDR2 YYREEE come from the germline V gene (reference sequence). CDR3 length equals 14 residues. Trimming left V 2 bases short and J 1 base short, with 9 bases between. CDR3 DNA sequence: TGTGCCAGCAGCTTCAGGGGGGCCCAAGAGACCCAGTACTTC. Translation gives CASSFRGAQETQYF.

V and J are TRBV30 and TRBJ2-2; D not certain. The CDR3 is made up of 14 amino acids. The V gene's germline CDR1 is GTSNPN and CDR2 SVGIG (reference sequence). Trimming left V 1 base short and J 2 bases short, with 8 bases between. The CDR3 reads CAWSGPVNTGELFF. Here the CDR3 DNA reads TGTGCCTGGAGTGGGCCCGTAAACACCGGGGAGCTGTTTTTT.

This chain uses TRBV7-2 with TRBJ1-5; tentatively, D is TRBD1 (6 bases). Germline V gene lookup returns CDR1 SGHTA and CDR2 FQGNSA. The V end was cut by 5 bases, the J end by 6 bases, with 14 bases between. The CDR3 runs 14 residues. CDR3 sequence: CASSTAGARQPQHF. The DNA of the CDR3 is TGTGCCAGCAGCACTGCGGGGGCGCGTCAGCCCCAGCATTTT.

The J gene is TRBJ2-7, the V gene TRBV7-9, with TRBD2 as a possible D gene (5 bases). Germline V lookup: CDR1 SEHNR, CDR2 FQNEAQ (reference sequence). The CDR3 sequence is 13 residues long. Trimming cost V 7 bases and J 3 bases, with 13 bases left between them. The CDR3 region is CASTQVGNYEQYF. The CDR3 DNA reads TGTGCCAGCACCCAAGTCGGGAACTACGAGCAGTACTTC.

The chain combines TRBV4-1 with TRBJ2-3; perhaps TRBD2 as D (6 bases). This CDR3 has 15 residues. Germline V gene lookup returns CDR1 MGHRA and CDR2 YSYEKL. V dropped 6 bases and J dropped 5 bases, with 18 bases sitting between them. As DNA, the CDR3 is TGCGCCAGCAGGAAGGGACTCCTCGAGGTAGATACGCAGTATTTT. Translated, it gives CASRKGLLEVDTQYF.

V and J are TRBV19 and TRBJ2-6; 11 bases are a match to TRBD2. The trim removed 5 bases at V and 4 bases at J, leaving 10 bases unmatched. The CDR3 sequence is 18 residues long. The germline V gene encodes CDR1 LNHDA and CDR2 SQIVND (reference sequence). The chain's CDR3 is CASSPRLAGRPGANVLTF. The CDR3 nucleotides read TGTGCCAGTAGTCCTCGACTAGCGGGAAGACCCGGGGCCAACGTCCTGACTTTC.

For the CDR3, the DNA is TGTGCCAGCACATTTGGGCAGGCAGTCATGAACACTGAAGCTTTCTTT. Amino acids: CASTFGQAVMNTEAFF. The chain carries TRBV7-9 and TRBJ1-1; D call uncertain. The CDR3 is made up of 16 amino acids. In germline, CDR1 is SEHNR, CDR2 FQNEAQ (reference sequence). V lost 7 bases, J lost 0 bases, and 18 bases lay in between.

This chain uses TRBV30 with TRBJ2-3; 7 positions match TRBD2. This CDR3 has 16 amino acids. From germline, CDR1 is GTSNPN and CDR2 SVGIG (reference sequence). V shed 3 bases and J 1 base; nucleotides not matched to a gene: 10. CDR3 sequence: CAWRGARGVGTDTQYF. In DNA form, the CDR3 reads TGTGCCTGGAGAGGGGCCCGGGGGGTTGGCACAGATACGCAGTATTTT. The whole variable domain, filled in from reference TRBV30 and TRBJ2-3, reads SQTIHQWPATLVQPVGSPLSLECTVEGTSNPNLYWYRQAAGRGLQLLFYSVGIGQISSEVPQNLSASRPQDRQFILSSKKLLLSDSGFYLCAWRGARGVGTDTQYFGPGTRLTVL.

The J gene is TRBJ2-1, the V gene TRBV12-5; D perhaps matches TRBD1 (6 bases). V lost 6 bases, J lost 0 bases, and 9 bases lay in between. Looked up from germline, CDR1 is LGHNT and CDR2 is FRNRAP. This CDR3 has 14 residues. This chain's CDR3 is CASGGASSYNEQFF. Written as DNA, the CDR3 is TGTGCTAGTGGGGGGGCTAGCTCCTACAATGAGCAGTTCTTC.

The chain has TRBV11-2 and TRBJ1-4, with D uncertain. Germline values: CDR1 SGHAT, CDR2 FQNNGV. CDR3 size: 13 residues. Trimming removed 3 bases at V and 5 bases at J, with 7 bases between. The CDR3 region has the DNA TGTGCCAGCAGCTTCGAGAAGAATGAAAAACTGTTTTTT. It codes for CASSFEKNEKLFF.

The CDR3 DNA is TGTGCCAGCAGCTTGGGGGGGGATCAGCCCCAGCATTTT. It specifies CASSLGGDQPQHF. This chain links TRBV5-6 with TRBJ1-5, with a possible D match to TRBD1 (5 bases). The CDR3 contains 13 residues. Germline CDR1 SGHDT, CDR2 YYEEEE. The V end lost 0 bases, the J end lost 5 bases, and 6 bases lay between the germline ends.

The chain has TRBV19 and TRBJ2-5; 11 nucleotides agree with TRBD1. V trimming: 4 bases; J trimming: 4 bases; junction bases outside the gene matches: 5. CDR1 is LNHDA and CDR2 is SQIVND in the germline V gene (reference sequence). CDR3 length equals 15 residues. Here the CDR3 DNA reads TGTGCCAGTAGTACGCCCGGGACAGGGGGAGAGACCCAGTACTTC. Protein product: CASSTPGTGGETQYF.

J is TRBJ1-6 and V is TRBV30; D is undetermined. The germline V gene encodes CDR1 GTSNPN and CDR2 SVGIG (reference sequence). This CDR3 contains 15 residues. Between the trimmed V and J ends, which lost 0 bases and 7 bases, there was a span of 13 bases. The CDR3 nucleotides are TGTGCCTGGAGTGTGGGCAACAGCAGGAATTCACCCCTCCACTTT. It specifies CAWSVGNSRNSPLHF.

The chain recombines TRBV6-6 with TRBJ1-3; a weak D match, TRBD1 (6 bases). V dropped 5 bases and J dropped 0 bases, with 11 bases sitting between them. Germline values: CDR1 MNHNY, CDR2 SVGAGI (reference sequence). This CDR3 has 15 amino acids. The CDR3, as DNA: TGTGCCAGCAGTCGACAGGATAGCTCTGGAAACACCATATATTTT. This encodes CASSRQDSSGNTIYF.

J is TRBJ2-2 and V is TRBV19, with a weak D call TRBD2 (6 bases). V gave up 0 bases and J gave up 4 bases, with 15 bases separating them. CDR1 is LNHDA, CDR2 SQIVND, per germline (reference sequence). The length of the CDR3 is 17 residues. CDR3 sequence reads: CASSIDRGSGGTGELFF. The CDR3 DNA follows: TGTGCCAGTAGTATAGATAGAGGATCCGGGGGCACCGGGGAGCTGTTTTTT.

The chain couples TRBV7-6 to TRBJ2-1; tentatively, D is TRBD2 (5 bases). V was trimmed by 10 bases and J by 0 bases, leaving 10 bases between them. Germline loops: CDR1 SGHVS, CDR2 FNYEAQ. This CDR3 is built from 13 residues. The CDR3 nucleotides are TGTGCCACGGGGTCCTCCTCCTACAATGAGCAGTTCTTC. Translated, it gives CATGSSSYNEQFF.

This chain uses TRBV5-6 with TRBJ1-4; D not resolved. Trimming removed 4 bases from V and 4 bases from J, with 17 bases in between. The germline CDR1 and CDR2 sequences are SGHDT and YYEEEE. This CDR3 is 16 amino acids long. The CDR3 nucleotides are TGTGCCAGCAGCGACGGACCGCTAATGGTTAATGAAAAACTGTTTTTT. Protein: CASSDGPLMVNEKLFF.

The J gene is TRBJ2-2, the V gene TRBV9; 9 bases match TRBD2. The CDR3 runs to 16 residues. CDR1 and CDR2 (germline): SGDLS, YYNGEE. Trimming took 3 bases from V and 2 from J; bases not matched to a gene: 5. CDR3 nucleotides: TGTGCCAGCAGCGCCCGACTAGCGGTAAACACCGGGGAGCTGTTTTTT. It codes for CASSARLAVNTGELFF.

The chain links TRBV7-2 to TRBJ2-3; 7 nucleotides line up with TRBD2. CDR3 length equals 15 residues. V dropped 5 bases and J dropped 4; count of bases not matched to a gene: 9. Germline loops: CDR1 SGHTA, CDR2 FQGNSA. The CDR3 DNA reads as TGTGCCAGCAGCCCCGGACTAGTCGGGGCAGATACGCAGTATTTT. This encodes CASSPGLVGADTQYF.

This chain connects TRBV10-2 to TRBJ1-1; D unclear. Germline loops: CDR1 WSHSY, CDR2 SAAADI. The CDR3 spans 15 residues. Trimming took 1 base from V and 4 from J, leaving 13 bases between them. CDR3 DNA sequence: TGCGCCAGCAGTGAGTTGTTTTCAGGAAGCACTGAAGCTTTCTTT. This codes for CASSELFSGSTEAFF.

The chain recombines TRBV10-3 with TRBJ1-4; 8 positions match TRBD1. The CDR3 runs 16 residues. Germline values: CDR1 ENHRY, CDR2 SYGVKD. With V trimmed by 0 bases and J by 8 bases, 8 bases remained unmatched. The CDR3 reads CAISESGTGGSEKLFF. The CDR3 nucleotides read TGTGCCATCAGTGAGTCCGGGACAGGCGGATCCGAAAAACTGTTTTTT.

The V and J genes are TRBV4-2 and TRBJ2-1, with 11 bases fitting TRBD2. The germline V gene encodes CDR1 LGHNA and CDR2 YNFKEQ. The CDR3 totals 17 residues. The V gene end was trimmed by 0 bases and the J gene end by 10 bases; junction bases not matched to a gene: 11. The CDR3 here is CASSQEVQTSGTREQFF. CDR3 DNA: TGTGCCAGCAGCCAAGAGGTTCAGACTAGCGGGACCAGAGAGCAGTTCTTC.

The chain combines TRBV29-1 with TRBJ2-3; D not certain. Trimming pared 4 bases from V and 4 bases from J, leaving 24 bases between. The CDR3 spans 17 residues. Germline V gene data show CDR1 as SQVTM and CDR2 as ANQGSEA. CDR3: CSVGGDQTQRHPDTQYF. The CDR3 DNA is TGCAGCGTTGGCGGTGACCAGACTCAAAGGCACCCAGATACGCAGTATTTT.

The chain couples TRBV5-1 to TRBJ1-2; D not certain. From germline, CDR1 is SGHRS and CDR2 YFSETQ. V was shortened by 0 bases and J by 2 bases, with 11 bases between the two germline ends. The CDR3 sequence is 15 residues long. The CDR3 DNA is TGCGCCAGCAGCTTGGGGAGAACGGAGAACTATGGCTACACCTTC. As protein: CASSLGRTENYGYTF.